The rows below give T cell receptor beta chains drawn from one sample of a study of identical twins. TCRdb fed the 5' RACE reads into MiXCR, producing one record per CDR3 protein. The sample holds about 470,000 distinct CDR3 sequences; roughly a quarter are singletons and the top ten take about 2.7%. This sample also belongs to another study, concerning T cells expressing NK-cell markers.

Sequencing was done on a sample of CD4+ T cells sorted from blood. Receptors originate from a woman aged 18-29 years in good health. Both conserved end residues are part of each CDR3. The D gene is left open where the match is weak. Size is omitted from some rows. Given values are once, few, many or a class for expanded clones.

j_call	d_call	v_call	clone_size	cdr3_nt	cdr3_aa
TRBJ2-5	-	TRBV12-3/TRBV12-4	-	TGTGCCAGCAGTTTAGGGGATCTACGGGAGACCCAGTACTTC	CASSLGDLRETQYF
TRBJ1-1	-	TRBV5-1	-	TGCGCCAGCAGCTCCCCCGGGCCCGCCAGCACTGAAGCTTTCTTT	CASSSPGPASTEAFF
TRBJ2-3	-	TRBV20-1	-	TGCAGTGTGCGGTTTTCTCCCACAGATACGCAGTATTTT	CSVRFSPTDTQYF
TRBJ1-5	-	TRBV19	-	TGTGCCAGTAGTATCATCGACGTCCCGACCCAGCCCCAGCATTTT	CASSIIDVPTQPQHF
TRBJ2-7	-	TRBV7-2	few	TGTGCCAGCAGCGCTGACTTCTACGAGCAGTACTTC	CASSADFYEQYF
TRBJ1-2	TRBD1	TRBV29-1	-	TGCAGCGTTCAAAGGGAGGTCACAGGGGATAATGGCTACACCTTC	CSVQREVTGDNGYTF
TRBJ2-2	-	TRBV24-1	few	TGTGCCACCAATGCGTCGTGGGGGGAGCTGTTTTTT	CATNASWGELFF
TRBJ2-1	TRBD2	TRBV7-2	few	TGTGCCAGCAGATTCCAGCGGGGGGGCGGGAATGAGCAGTTCTTC	CASRFQRGGGNEQFF
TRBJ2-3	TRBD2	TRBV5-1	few	TGCGCCAGCAGCCTTCCCACTAGCGGGGGGAGCACAGATACGCAGTATTTT	CASSLPTSGGSTDTQYF
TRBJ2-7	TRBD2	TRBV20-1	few	TGCAGTGCTGCCGTTAGGCTAGCGGGAGGATACGAGCAGTACTTC	CSAAVRLAGGYEQYF
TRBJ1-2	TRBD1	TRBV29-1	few	TGCAGCGTTGAGGACAGGGGGCTACAAGGCTACACCTTC	CSVEDRGLQGYTF
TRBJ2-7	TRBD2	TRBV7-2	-	TGTGCCAGCAGCCTTGGACTAGCGGGAGTCAACGAGCAGTACTTC	CASSLGLAGVNEQYF
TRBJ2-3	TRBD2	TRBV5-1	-	TGCGCCAGCAGCGCGGCTAGCGGGGGGGCAAAGTTGGCAGATACGCAGTATTTT	CASSAASGGAKLADTQYF
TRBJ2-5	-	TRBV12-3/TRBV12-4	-	TGTGCCAGCAGTTTTGGCGGGGCCCGAGGGGAGACCCAGTACTTC	CASSFGGARGETQYF
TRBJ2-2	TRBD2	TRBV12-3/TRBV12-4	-	TGTGCCAGCAGTCCGCGCTCGGGGCTAGCGGAGACCGGGGAGCTGTTTTTT	CASSPRSGLAETGELFF
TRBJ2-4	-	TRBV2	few	TGTGCCAGCAGCCCCCACGGCAGGGCGGCCAAAAACATTCAGTACTTC	CASSPHGRAAKNIQYF
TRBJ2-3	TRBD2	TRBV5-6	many	TGTGCCAGCAGCTCCGGACTAGCGGGAGGAGATACGCAGTATTTT	CASSSGLAGGDTQYF
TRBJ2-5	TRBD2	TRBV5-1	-	TGCGCCAGCAGCCCCCTGAGGGGAGCGGGGGTACAAGAGACCCAGTACTTC	CASSPLRGAGVQETQYF
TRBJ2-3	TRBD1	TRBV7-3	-	TGTGCCAGCAGCGTGGACAGGGCGGATACGCAGTATTTT	CASSVDRADTQYF
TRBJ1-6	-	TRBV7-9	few	TGTGCCAGCAGGCTCATGGGGAATTCACCCCTCCACTTT	CASRLMGNSPLHF
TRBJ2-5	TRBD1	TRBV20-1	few	TGCAGTGCGAACAGGGGGCGCCGAGAGACCCAGTACTTC	CSANRGRRETQYF
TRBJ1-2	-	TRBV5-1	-	TGCGCCAGCAGCCAGGACGCCATCTATGGCTACACCTTC	CASSQDAIYGYTF